The 11 T cell receptor beta chains below were found in one sample sequenced in a study of T-cell reconstitution after alpha-beta-depleted transplantation in children. For TCRbeta, the library was prepared with unique molecular identifiers. MiXCR, run by TCRdb on the PCR reads, gives a single entry per CDR3 protein. The sample shows hundreds of thousands of distinct CDR3 sequences, 15% to 20% of them seen only once. Sequencing was performed on PBMCs, mostly from graft donor cells, taken 360 days after TCRalphabeta/CD19-depleted stem cell transplant. The receptors were gathered from a male patient under 10 years old who had a stem cell transplant for acute lymphoblastic leukemia, so the T cells may come from the graft donor.

In this sample, this clonotype turned up a few times. The J gene is TRBJ1-3, the V gene TRBV12-3 or TRBV12-4; unclear D gene. The CDR3 consists of 17 residues. Trimming cost V 4 bases and J 1 base, with 17 bases left between them. The CDR3 region is CASSSPTGPQSGNTIYF. CDR3 nucleotides: TGTGCCAGCAGTTCCCCAACCGGACCGCAATCTGGAAACACCATATATTTT.

A note on this clonotype: A much more abundant neighbour one base away suggests this may be a read error. The CDR3 does not end in the conserved phenylalanine or tryptophan, so this is likely a read error. V gene TRBV29-1 combines with J gene TRBJ1-1; D is unclear. In germline, CDR1 is SQVTM, CDR2 ANQGSEA. The CDR3 is made up of 12 amino acids. V lost 3 bases to trimming and J lost 0 bases, with 5 bases between them. The CDR3 sequence is CSVEGLNTEAFL. The CDR3 DNA sequence: TGCAGCGTTGAGGGTCTGAACACTGAAGCTTTCCTT.

This clonotype was counted a few times. The chain uses TRBV6-1 and TRBJ1-5; no firm D call. This CDR3 has 14 amino acids. V was pared by 4 bases and J by 3 bases, with 10 bases between. Germline CDR1 is MNHNS and CDR2 is SASEGT. CDR3 nucleotide sequence: TGTGCCAGCAGTGCAGGATCCCCCAATCAGCCCCAGCATTTT. It codes for CASSAGSPNQPQHF.

This clonotype has just a few counts. The chain recombines TRBV28 with TRBJ1-1; tentatively, D is TRBD1 (5 bases). There are 15 residues in the CDR3. CDR1 is MDHEN, CDR2 SYDVKM, per germline. V was trimmed by 3 bases and J by 3 bases, leaving 14 bases between them. The CDR3 nucleotides read TGTGCCAGCAGTTTGAGGGGTTTGAGGGACACTGAAGCTTTCTTT. Amino acids: CASSLRGLRDTEAFF.

This clonotype was seen only a few times. CDR3 DNA sequence: TGTGCCAGCAGCTTGGACAGGCTTGAGGATACGCAGTATTTT. As protein: CASSLDRLEDTQYF. The V and J genes are TRBV5-6 and TRBJ2-3; the D gene is possibly TRBD1 (5 bases). This CDR3 has 14 amino acids. V dropped 0 bases and J dropped 6 bases, with 11 bases sitting between them. Germline-derived CDR1 and CDR2 are SGHDT and YYEEEE. The full variable domain, with the rest looked up from reference TRBV5-6 and TRBJ2-3, is DAGVTQSPTHLIKTRGQQVTLRCSPKSGHDTVSWYQQALGQGPQFIFQYYEEEERQRGNFPDRFSGHQFPNYSSELNVNALLLGDSALYLCASSLDRLEDTQYFGPGTRLTVL.

The rearrangement joins TRBV4-3 to TRBJ2-3; 9 positions match TRBD2. CDR1 and CDR2 (germline): LGHNA, YSLEER. The junction had 9 bases not matched to a gene; V was cut back by 7 bases and J by 4 bases. CDR3 length equals 15 residues. The CDR3, as DNA: TGCGCCAGCAAAAACTTAGCGGGAGACGCAGATACGCAGTATTTT. Its protein is CASKNLAGDADTQYF.

This clonotype was picked up one time. This chain uses TRBV21-1 with TRBJ2-3; the tabulated D call, TRBD1, remains unverified against the DNA. TRBV21-1 is a recognized pseudogene. There are 16 residues in the CDR3. The CDR3 protein is CASSGSPGQASDTQYF. CDR3 nucleotides: TGTGCCAGCAGCGGAAGCCCGGGACAGGCCTCAGATACGCAGTATTTT.

The V and J genes are TRBV9 and TRBJ2-7; TRBD2 matches at 14 bases. The CDR3 runs to 19 residues. After removal of 1 base from V and 4 bases from J, the junction contained 13 bases not matched to a gene. Per the germline V gene, CDR1 is SGDLS and CDR2 is YYNGEE. CDR3 coding DNA: TGTGCCAGCAGCGTAAAGACTAGCGGGAGGGCTATCAACAAATACGAGCAGTACTTC. Protein: CASSVKTSGRAINKYEQYF.

V usage is TRBV20-1 and J usage is TRBJ2-5, with D possibly being TRBD1 (7 bases). This CDR3 has 17 amino acids. Germline V CDR1 and CDR2: DFQATT, SNEGSKA (reference sequence). Trimming pared 3 bases from V and 2 bases from J, leaving 22 bases between. CDR3 bases: TGCAGTGCTAGCAGGGGGATCGGCGGAGGGGGGCAAGAGACCCAGTACTTC. Its translation is CSASRGIGGGGQETQYF.

The V call is TRBV24-1, the J call TRBJ2-1; 7 bases line up with TRBD1. CDR3 length equals 17 residues. Germline lookup yields CDR1 KGHDR and CDR2 SFDVKD. The trim removed 5 bases at V and 4 bases at J, leaving 13 bases unmatched. CDR3 DNA sequence: TGTGCCACCAGTGTAGGGGGCCCTTTAAACCGGTACAATGAGCAGTTCTTC. Translating it yields CATSVGGPLNRYNEQFF.

The sample holds a few counts of this clonotype. The gene calls are TRBV6-5 and TRBJ2-1; D is possibly TRBD2 (7 bases). This CDR3 is 16 amino acids long. Germline V lookup: CDR1 MNHEY, CDR2 SVGAGI. The V end was cut by 6 bases, the J end by 4 bases, with 19 bases between. CDR3 region: CASRHKGGVAYNEQFF. The DNA of the CDR3 is TGTGCCAGCAGACACAAGGGGGGGGTGGCATACAATGAGCAGTTCTTC.